This T cell receptor (beta chain) was found in a study of identifying expanded T cells in peripheral blood (dated by TCRdb to 2018 to 2020). Looking at the study overall: Technical replicates were generated by sequencing separate aliquots of the same genomic DNA pool, and four replicates were compared pairwise. The investigation overall reported the following: Approximately 1.2 differentially abundant clones were flagged by the binomial model between technical replicates, whereas about 15 and 18 were flagged over approximately two weeks and four weeks, respectively. Across all healthy-donor time intervals, the beta-binomial model significantly lowered both the number of clones called differentially abundant and the false-positive rate. The authors expected biological variance in healthy repertoires might increase further over much longer intervals such as months to years. In all healthy donors, the variance in clone template counts between samples taken around 2 weeks apart rose significantly as total template count increased.

About this clone: Its antigen target is currently unknown. Within one base of it there is no much larger clone, and no base qualities were kept.

V and J are truncated by 2 bases and 4 bases respectively, leaving an intervening sequence of 11 bases. CDR3 length: 14 amino acids, cysteine to phenylalanine. Only the CDR3 DNA is retained, 42 bases long and in frame from the first base. The CDR1 and CDR2 encoded by the germline V gene (reference sequence) are LNHNV and YYDKDF. No immune events such as infections were documented for the healthy donors during the collection period. To calibrate time-dependent variance in a beta-binomial model of T-cell clone differential abundance, blood repertoires from healthy donors were used as a training cohort. The training cohort was composed of roughly 10 healthy donors, 3 female and 7 male. On average the donors were 43 years old, and their ages spanned roughly 29 to 70 years. Obtained from a commercial supplier, whole blood was collected from each healthy donor at three time points set around two weeks apart. For immunosequencing, genomic DNA was extracted from unsorted whole blood.

TCRbeta CDR3 regions were profiled by bias-controlled multiplex PCR amplification of genomic DNA with the immunoSEQ Assay. Under the source paper's analysis protocol: To quantify the absolute abundance of each unique TCRbeta CDR3 region, the sequences were collapsed and filtered. Two models were used to test differential abundance: a binomial model (Fisher-equivalent) and a beta-binomial model that adds time-dependent variance fitted from healthy donors. Clones with fewer than 5 combined templates were removed, and differential abundance was called for clones with a Benjamini-Hochberg FDR below 0.01. Beta-binomial variance was modeled as a function of total template count across the two samples using the form v = (b*log(k)+a)^2. In TCRdb, the immuneACCESS table is reduced to in-frame sequences with V and J assigned. These tables do not hold every clone; where another copy was compared, an unresolved V gene accounts for under half, and the others remain unexplained. D and trimming were read from the DNA, whereas the V and J calls and clone size are those reported in that table. The table for this sample lists tens of thousands of clones; about 88% of them were counted only once. The top ten clones comprise around 4.5% of the sample.

The chain is encoded by TRBV15 joined to TRBJ2-5, and perhaps TRBD1 as D gene, on 6 matching bases. This clonotype was obtained from a person aged 18 to 75 in good health. The sequencing sample was made of blood. The DNA is as follows: TGTGCCACCAGCAGACCCGAGACAGGAGAGACCCAGTACTTC. This yields the protein CATSRPETGETQYF.